These 9 T cell receptor beta chains were all obtained from the same sample, sequenced in a study of response to subunit inactivated influenza vaccine. TCRdb reprocessed the RT-PCR reads via MiXCR and lists one record per CDR3 protein. The repertoire holds 430,000 or so distinct CDR3 sequences, about 10% seen once, with roughly 12% in the top ten. Source: PBMCs from blood, taken roughly 47 days after vaccination. The receptors shown here come from a man between 45 and 60 years old who received an inactivated influenza vaccine.

The chain recombines TRBV9 with TRBJ2-7, with D maybe TRBD1 (5 bases). CDR3 length: 16 amino acids. Germline CDR1 reads SGDLS; CDR2 reads YYNGEE. V was cut by 0 bases and J by 0 bases, with 13 bases left in between. The CDR3 region has the DNA TGTGCCAGCAGCGTAGACCCTACAGGTCTCTCCTACGAGCAGTACTTC. Translating gives CASSVDPTGLSYEQYF. The variable domain in full, completed from reference TRBV9 and TRBJ2-7, reads DSGVTQTPKHLITATGQRVTLRCSPRSGDLSVYWYQQSLDQGLQFLIQYYNGEERAKGNILERFSAQQFPDLHSELNLSSLELGDSALYFCASSVDPTGLSYEQYFGPGTRLTVT.

In its sample, this clonotype was seen many times. The chain carries TRBV4-3 and TRBJ2-4; D ambiguous. CDR1 LGHNA and CDR2 YSLEER come from the germline V gene. The ends were cut back, 0 bases at V and 0 bases at J, with 6 bases in the middle. CDR3 length: 15 amino acids. The CDR3 DNA reads TGCGCCAGCAGCCAAGATCCATTAGCCAAAAACATTCAGTACTTC. Protein sequence: CASSQDPLAKNIQYF.

This clonotype was observed many times. The CDR3 coding sequence is TGCGCCAGCAGCTTTGGATTCTCAAGCTCCTACAATGAGCAGTTCTTC. It specifies CASSFGFSSSYNEQFF. This chain links TRBV5-1 with TRBJ2-1; no definite D call. Deletions cut 2 bases from V and 0 bases from J, with 12 bases between. Germline CDR1 SGHRS, CDR2 YFSETQ. The CDR3 is made up of 16 amino acids.

This clonotype was seen a few times. This rearrangement joins TRBV20-1 to TRBJ2-1, with 8 nucleotides matching TRBD1. Germline CDR1 DFQATT, CDR2 SNEGSKA (reference sequence). This CDR3 has 14 amino acids. J lost 4 bases, V lost 4 bases, and 6 bases had no gene match. The CDR3 sequence is CSAIGTGAYNEQFF. CDR3 DNA sequence: TGCAGTGCTATCGGGACAGGAGCATACAATGAGCAGTTCTTC.

In this sample, this clonotype turned up a few times. The chain uses TRBV5-1 and TRBJ2-7, with D possibly called TRBD1 or TRBD2 (5 bases each). CDR3 size: 16 residues. Germline V gives CDR1 SGHRS, CDR2 YFSETQ. V lost 4 bases to trimming and J lost 5 bases, with 22 bases between them. The CDR3 region is CASSDHERDGRNEQYF. DNA for the CDR3: TGCGCCAGCAGCGATCATGAACGGGACGGTAGGAACGAGCAGTACTTC.

This clonotype showed up just a few times. J is TRBJ2-7 and V is TRBV7-6; D gene uncertain. The CDR3 spans 12 residues. Per germline, CDR1 SGHVS and CDR2 FNYEAQ. Trimming took off 6 bases at V and 7 bases at J, with 13 bases between the two ends. As DNA, the CDR3 is TGTGCCAGCAGTTCCCACGGTGGGGAGCAGTACTTC. Translated, it gives CASSSHGGEQYF.

This clonotype was counted a few times. CDR3 DNA sequence: TGTGCCAGCAGCTACCCGGGTGCCGGCGGCTACACCTTC. This encodes CASSYPGAGGYTF. The V call is TRBV3-1, the J call TRBJ1-2; D gene unclear. Germline V lookup: CDR1 LGHDT, CDR2 YNNKEL (reference sequence). Trimming stripped 5 bases from V and 8 bases from J, with 15 bases between. This CDR3 contains 13 residues.

This clonotype was counted a few times. The genes are TRBV5-1 and TRBJ2-7; D gene ambiguous. This CDR3 has 15 residues. Germline CDR1 is SGHRS and CDR2 is YFSETQ. Trimming removed 1 base from V and 2 bases from J, with 13 bases in between. The CDR3 here is CASSLSAGVTYEQYF. DNA for the CDR3: TGCGCCAGCAGCTTGTCGGCAGGCGTCACCTACGAGCAGTACTTC.

The chain links TRBV6-2 or TRBV6-3 to TRBJ1-1; no reliable D call. The CDR3 is 14 amino acids. V dropped 6 bases and J dropped 4 bases, with 15 bases sitting between them. Germline CDR1 is MNHEY and CDR2 is SVGEGT. CDR3 DNA: TGTGCCAGCAGCCTTAGGCATTCGGTCACTGAAGCTTTCTTT. Encoded protein: CASSLRHSVTEAFF.